One sample yielded the 6 T cell receptor beta chains listed below, sequenced in a study of blood T cell repertoires in COVID-19. This table comes from immunoSEQ multiplex PCR, and its TCRdb copy is limited to in-frame clones, with some not included. In the table there are fewer than 150,000 clones, just under 90% of which are singletons. Sample: peripheral blood. The receptors originated from a woman in her 50s with acute or convalescent COVID-19.

This clone showed up just once. The V gene is TRBV4-3, the J gene TRBJ1-1; D remains ambiguous. Trimming shortened V by 1 base and J by 1 base, and 13 bases separated the two germline ends. The CDR3 totals 16 residues. CDR1 is LGHNA, CDR2 YSLEER, per germline. The CDR3 loop is CASSQVIGEKNTEAFF. Written as DNA, the CDR3 is TGCGCCAGCAGCCAAGTCATCGGAGAAAAGAACACTGAAGCTTTCTTT.

V usage is TRBV7-9 and J usage is TRBJ1-1; perhaps TRBD1 as D (6 bases). The CDR3 has 15 amino acids. With 4 bases removed from V and 0 bases from J, the gap between germline ends came to 12 bases. Germline assignment: CDR1 SEHNR and CDR2 FQNEAQ (reference sequence). The CDR3 loop reads CASSYAGTMNTEAFF. DNA for the CDR3: TGTGCCAGCAGCTACGCCGGGACAATGAACACTGAAGCTTTCTTT.

In this sample, this clone turned up a few times. CDR3 sequence reads: CASVTGAENYNEQFF. In nucleotides, the CDR3 is TGTGCCAGCGTGACGGGAGCGGAAAACTACAATGAGCAGTTCTTC. The chain joins TRBV28 to TRBJ2-1, with D perhaps TRBD2 (6 bases). Germline CDR1 is MDHEN and CDR2 is SYDVKM. The CDR3 is 15 amino acids. Trimming removed 8 bases from V and 3 bases from J, with 17 bases in between.

The DNA of the CDR3 is TGTGCCAGCAGCCCCGTGGACAGGAGACACACCGGGGAGCTGTTTTTT. Amino acids: CASSPVDRRHTGELFF. The rearrangement joins TRBV5-6 to TRBJ2-2; 7 bases line up with TRBD1. The CDR3 totals 16 residues. J lost 3 bases, V lost 4 bases, and 9 bases had no gene match. From germline, CDR1 is SGHDT and CDR2 YYEEEE.

CDR3 residues: CASSLGLAEAYEQYF. Written as DNA, the CDR3 is TGCGCCAGCAGCCTAGGACTAGCGGAGGCCTACGAGCAGTACTTC. The chain links TRBV5-1 to TRBJ2-7; 10 bases are a match to TRBD2. The CDR3 runs 15 residues. With 4 bases clipped from V and 2 bases from J, the junction kept 6 bases outside the gene matches. The germline CDR1 and CDR2 sequences are SGHRS and YFSETQ. Using reference TRBV5-1 and TRBJ2-7 for the parts outside the CDR3, the full variable domain is KAGVTQTPRYLIKTRGQQVTLSCSPISGHRSVSWYQQTPGQGLQFLFEYFSETQRNKGNFPGRFSGRQFSNSRSEMNVSTLELGDSALYLCASSLGLAEAYEQYFGPGTRLTVT.

V gene TRBV6-6 combines with J gene TRBJ2-1, with a weak D call TRBD2 (5 bases). The CDR3 is 13 amino acids. Between the trimmed V and J ends, which lost 8 bases and 1 base, there was a span of 9 bases. Germline V gives CDR1 MNHNY, CDR2 SVGAGI (reference sequence). CDR3 sequence (DNA): TGTGCCAGCCTGCCGGGATCCTACAATGAGCAGTTCTTC. As protein: CASLPGSYNEQFF.